The 13 T cell receptor beta chains below all came from one sample that was sequenced in a study of blood T cell repertoires in COVID-19. Here immunoSEQ multiplex PCR was the method, and the copy in TCRdb shows in-frame clones only, minus some. The table records 35,000 to 45,000 clones, under 85% of them present only once. Sequenced input: peripheral blood. The receptors shown here come from a woman of 80 years or more with acute or convalescent COVID-19.

This clone occurred a few times. This chain joins TRBV25-1 and TRBJ2-2; 8 nucleotides align to TRBD2. The CDR3 contains 14 residues. V trimming: 6 bases; J trimming: 5 bases; junction bases outside the gene matches: 5. CDR1 is MGHDK and CDR2 is SYGVNS in the germline V gene. For the CDR3, the DNA is TGTGCCAGCAGGCGACTAGCGTGGACCGGGGAGCTGTTTTTT. As protein: CASRRLAWTGELFF.

The rearrangement links TRBV6-1 to TRBJ2-1, with TRBD2 matching 11 bases. Per the germline V gene, CDR1 is MNHNS and CDR2 is SASEGT. V gave up 4 bases and J gave up 4 bases; unmatched junction bases: 0. The CDR3 runs 14 residues. Here the CDR3 DNA reads TGTGCCAGCAGTGTAGCGGGGGGGTACAATGAGCAGTTCTTC. Translation: CASSVAGGYNEQFF.

The chain is built from TRBV5-1 and TRBJ2-7; TRBD2 aligns across 10 bases. Germline V gene sequence: CDR1 SGHRS, CDR2 YFSETQ. V shed 0 bases and J 7 bases; nucleotides not matched to a gene: 10. The CDR3 spans 16 residues. The CDR3 here is CASSLDRALAGAEQYF. CDR3 coding DNA: TGCGCCAGCAGCTTGGATAGGGCGCTAGCGGGAGCGGAGCAGTACTTC.

V and J are TRBV6-4 and TRBJ2-1, with 9 bases lining up with TRBD2. CDR3 length: 16 residues. After removal of 3 bases from V and 1 base from J, the junction contained 4 bases not matched to a gene. Germline loops: CDR1 MRHNA, CDR2 SNTAGT. CDR3 residues: CASSDSGSRSYNEQFF. In nucleotides, the CDR3 is TGTGCCAGCAGTGATAGCGGGAGCAGATCCTACAATGAGCAGTTCTTC.

This clone occurred once. The genes are TRBV27 and TRBJ2-7; possibly TRBD1 for D (5 bases). The CDR3 has 13 residues. V shed 3 bases and J shed 2 bases, with 8 bases lying between them. Germline CDR1 reads MNHEY; CDR2 reads SMNVEV (reference sequence). CDR3 DNA sequence: TGTGCCAGCAGTTTGGGCAGGGCCTACGAGCAGTACTTC. This codes for CASSLGRAYEQYF.

V and J are TRBV18 and TRBJ2-2; D gene uncertain. CDR1 and CDR2 (germline): KGHSH, LQKENI. Trimming shortened V by 0 bases and J by 7 bases, and 6 bases separated the two germline ends. The CDR3 contains 13 residues. CDR3 nucleotides: TGTGCCAGCTCACCACCGATCGGCGGGGAGCTGTTTTTT. This sequence encodes CASSPPIGGELFF.

Written as DNA, the CDR3 is TGTGCCAGCTCACCTGGGAGGAACTATGGCTACACCTTC. This translates into CASSPGRNYGYTF. The V and J genes are TRBV18 and TRBJ1-2; D unresolved. V gave up 3 bases and J gave up 2 bases, with 7 bases separating them. Germline V CDR1 and CDR2: KGHSH, LQKENI. The CDR3 is 13 amino acids.

The CDR3 DNA sequence: TGTGCCAGCAGTCCTTCCAGGGTCAGCTATGGCTACACCTTC. Its translation is CASSPSRVSYGYTF. The chain links TRBV6-6 to TRBJ1-2; TRBD1 is a possible D gene (5 bases). This CDR3 spans 14 amino acids. Germline loops: CDR1 MNHNY, CDR2 SVGAGI (reference sequence). Trimming took 5 bases from V and 4 from J, leaving 14 bases between them.

This rearrangement joins TRBV7-8 to TRBJ2-2; 7 bases line up with TRBD1. CDR1 and CDR2 from the germline V gene are SGHVS and FQNEAQ. Trimming removed 3 bases from V and 0 bases from J; junction bases left unmatched: 16. CDR3 length: 20 residues. CDR3 nucleotides: TGTGCCAGCAGCTTTAGTAGGGAACCACCGGGACAGCCGAACACCGGGGAGCTGTTTTTT. Translating gives CASSFSREPPGQPNTGELFF.

This clone was seen just once. V gene TRBV18 combines with J gene TRBJ2-4, with D maybe TRBD1 (6 bases). V was pared by 6 bases and J by 3 bases, with 24 bases between. The CDR3 consists of 18 residues. Looked up from germline, CDR1 is KGHSH and CDR2 is LQKENI. This CDR3 is CASSPSTEQGYGKNIQYF. For the CDR3, the DNA is TGTGCCAGCTCGCCATCGACGGAACAGGGTTATGGCAAAAACATTCAGTACTTC.

The chain combines TRBV9 with TRBJ2-1, with 7 bases identical to TRBD2. Germline trimming cut 7 bases from V and 8 bases from J; bases unmatched to any gene: 9. Germline CDR1 SGDLS, CDR2 YYNGEE. The length of the CDR3 is 13 residues. This chain's CDR3 is CASGKTSIHEQFF. The CDR3 nucleotides read TGTGCCAGCGGGAAGACTAGCATTCATGAGCAGTTCTTC.

The chain employs TRBV4-1 and TRBJ2-3, with D possibly matching TRBD1 (6 bases). Germline CDR1 MGHRA, CDR2 YSYEKL. Trimming took off 0 bases at V and 1 base at J, with 11 bases between the two ends. The CDR3 has 16 amino acids. The CDR3 here is CASSQDVWTGTDTQYF. As DNA, the CDR3 is TGCGCCAGCAGCCAAGACGTATGGACAGGCACAGATACGCAGTATTTT.

This chain joins TRBV3-1 (or the pseudogene TRBV3-2) and TRBJ2-2; TRBD1 aligns across 11 bases. CDR1 and CDR2 (germline): LGHDT, YNNKEL (reference sequence). The CDR3 covers 16 residues. V lost 4 bases to trimming and J lost 2 bases; unmatched junction nucleotides: 3. CDR3 nucleotides: TGTGCCAGCAGCCCAGGGACAGGGGGAAACACCGGGGAGCTGTTTTTT. It codes for CASSPGTGGNTGELFF.